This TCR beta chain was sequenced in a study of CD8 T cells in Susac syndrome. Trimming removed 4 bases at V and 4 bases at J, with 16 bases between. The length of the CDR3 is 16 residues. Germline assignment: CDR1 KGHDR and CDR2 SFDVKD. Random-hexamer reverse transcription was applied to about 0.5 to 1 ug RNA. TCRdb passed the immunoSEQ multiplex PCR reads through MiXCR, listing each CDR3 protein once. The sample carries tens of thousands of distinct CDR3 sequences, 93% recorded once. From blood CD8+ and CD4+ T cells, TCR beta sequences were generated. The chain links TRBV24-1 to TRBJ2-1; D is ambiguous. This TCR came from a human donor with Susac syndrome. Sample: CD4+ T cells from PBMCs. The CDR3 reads CATSDSRPRNYNEQFF. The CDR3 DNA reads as TGTGCCACCAGTGACAGCAGACCTCGGAATTACAATGAGCAGTTCTTC.